This T cell receptor (beta chain) was captured in a study of identical twins. Unique molecular identifiers were present on the cDNA, and a universal primer site came from template switching. One entry per CDR3 protein, called by TCRdb with MiXCR from the 5' RACE reads. This sample has around 570,000 distinct CDR3 sequences, with over 8.5% found just once. Study-level points and caveats: The presence of invariant MAIT and iNKT cells could partly confound analyses of zero-insertion sequences.

In its sample, this clonotype was seen a few times. Its antigen is still unknown. Healthy Caucasians were all of the donors. V was pared by 5 bases and J by 2 bases, with 13 bases between. Germline V gives CDR1 MGHDK, CDR2 SYGVNS. The CDR3 sequence is 15 residues long. The data were also submitted as part of a second study, on yellow fever vaccine responses in identical twins.

The V gene is TRBV25-1, the J gene TRBJ2-1; maybe TRBD2 (6 bases). This TCR derives from a woman under 30 in good health. The material sequenced was PBMCs. Here the CDR3 reads CASSFSGVAYNEQFF. The CDR3 nucleotides read TGTGCCAGCAGTTTTAGCGGAGTGGCCTACAATGAGCAGTTCTTC.